The 10 T cell receptor beta chains below were found in one sample sequenced in a study of cytomegalovirus exposure and HLA in healthy donors. The study ran its PCR with 60 Vbeta and 13 Jbeta primers. TCRdb keeps only in-frame clones here, not all; method: immunoSEQ multiplex PCR. The sample includes 130,000 or so clones. Sequenced input: PBMCs. Receptor source: a woman between 40 and 50 years old in good health and CMV-seronegative.

This rearrangement joins TRBV15 to TRBJ1-1; D perhaps matches TRBD1 (5 bases). Germline V CDR1 and CDR2: LNHNV, YYDKDF (reference sequence). The CDR3 runs to 12 residues. V was cut by 5 bases and J by 10 bases, with 14 bases left in between. The CDR3 nucleotides are TGTGCCACCAGCGCCACCGCCGGGGGAGCTTTCTTT. Its protein product is CATSATAGGAFF.

This chain connects TRBV7-9 to TRBJ2-7; tentative D call: TRBD2 (6 bases). The V end was cut by 5 bases, the J end by 4 bases, with 15 bases between. The CDR3 covers 14 residues. Germline V lookup: CDR1 SEHNR, CDR2 FQNEAQ (reference sequence). The CDR3 DNA is TGTGCCAGCAGCGTGGGACTTGGATCATACGAGCAGTACTTC. Translated: CASSVGLGSYEQYF.

This chain joins TRBV11-2 and TRBJ2-7, with a weak D call TRBD2 (5 bases). Germline assignment: CDR1 SGHAT and CDR2 FQNNGV. The CDR3 is made up of 14 amino acids. The CDR3 loop is CASSLDKTGYEQYV. The DNA of the CDR3 is TGTGCCAGCAGCCTAGACAAAACGGGGTACGAGCAGTACGTC.

The chain links TRBV6-1 to TRBJ2-6; 9 bases agree with TRBD1. The J segment lost 0 bases and the V segment lost 4 bases, leaving 10 bases of the junction unmatched. Germline CDR1 MNHNS, CDR2 SASEGT. The CDR3 is 19 residues long. For the CDR3, the DNA is TGTGCCAGCAGTGTATATCTGGGACAGGGTAGCTCTGGGGCCAACGTCCTGACTTTC. Encoded protein: CASSVYLGQGSSGANVLTF.

The CDR3 DNA follows: TGTGCCAGTAGTGTCACCGGGACAGGGGGCTCGGATCAGCCCCAGCATTTT. Translated: CASSVTGTGGSDQPQHF. The chain uses TRBV19 and TRBJ1-5; 12 bases map to TRBD1. Unmatched junction bases numbered 10, after V lost 5 bases and J lost 5 bases. Germline V gene lookup returns CDR1 LNHDA and CDR2 SQIVND (reference sequence). This CDR3 contains 17 residues.

The CDR3 DNA sequence: TGCGCCAGCAGCTTGGGTCAGGGAGGGGGTCGGCAGTATTTT. It specifies CASSLGQGGGRQYF. This chain connects TRBV5-1 to TRBJ2-3; tentative D call: TRBD2 (7 bases). The CDR3 runs to 14 residues. CDR1 SGHRS and CDR2 YFSETQ come from the germline V gene. The V end lost 0 bases, the J end lost 11 bases, and 16 bases lay between the germline ends.

V usage is TRBV9 and J usage is TRBJ2-1; 9 bases are shared with TRBD1. CDR3 size: 15 residues. Germline trimming cut 1 base from V and 5 bases from J; bases unmatched to any gene: 4. CDR1 is SGDLS, CDR2 YYNGEE, per germline. CDR3 DNA sequence: TGTGCCAGCAGCGTACCGGGACAGGGAGACAATGAGCAGTTCTTC. Protein: CASSVPGQGDNEQFF.

The chain recombines TRBV7-9 with TRBJ2-3; D ambiguous. Germline assignment: CDR1 SEHNR and CDR2 FQNEAQ (reference sequence). CDR3 size: 14 residues. Trimming took 5 bases from V and 0 from J, leaving 9 bases between them. DNA for the CDR3: TGTGCCAGCAGCCTCCAAGCTAGCACAGATACGCAGTATTTT. It yields the protein CASSLQASTDTQYF.

V gene TRBV7-2 combines with J gene TRBJ2-2; 10 bases match TRBD1. CDR1 is SGHTA and CDR2 is FQGNSA in the germline V gene. J gave up 1 base and V 5 bases, and 7 bases lay outside the gene matches. This CDR3 spans 17 amino acids. The CDR3, as DNA: TGTGCCAGCAGCCGGAGACAGGGGGCGCGGAACACCGGGGAGCTGTTTTTT. This sequence encodes CASSRRQGARNTGELFF.

This rearrangement joins TRBV28 to TRBJ1-5; possible D gene TRBD1, 5 bases. The CDR3 spans 18 residues. Trimming pared 5 bases from V and 0 bases from J, leaving 20 bases between. Looked up from germline, CDR1 is MDHEN and CDR2 is SYDVKM. The CDR3 spells CASSPLRGRGYSNQPQHF. The CDR3 DNA is TGTGCCAGCAGTCCGCTTCGGGGACGGGGGTATAGCAATCAGCCCCAGCATTTT. Filled out from reference TRBV28 and TRBJ1-5, the complete variable domain reads DVKVTQSSRYLVKRTGEKVFLECVQDMDHENMFWYRQDPGLGLRLIYFSYDVKMKEKGDIPEGYSVSREKKERFSLILESASTNQTSMYLCASSPLRGRGYSNQPQHFGDGTRLSIL.